This T cell receptor beta chain comes out of a study of CD8+ T cells in alopecia areata. Study details: The tofacitinib course ran for 6 to 18 months and was followed by 6 months off drug. Study results and limitations: Sequences from scalp samples also cover resident alphabeta T cells of normal skin.

About this clone itself: Its antigen is currently unknown.

Those with alopecia areata gave lesional scalp punch biopsies and peripheral blood. CD4+ and CD8+ T cells were sorted from PBMCs stained for CD3, CD4 and CD8. This CDR3 contains 15 residues. Deletions cut 7 bases from V and 0 bases from J, with 12 bases between. The authors extracted RNA and reverse transcribed it into cDNA as the sequencing template. Repertoires were generated with immunoSEQ multiplex PCR, while TCRdb's copy carries only in-frame clones and drops some. This sample yields 160,000 or so clones, of which approximately 53% are seen a single time; roughly 21% belongs to the top ten. The specimen was CD8+ T cells sorted from blood, collected at week 0. The rearrangement uses TRBV23-1 and TRBJ2-2; D unclear. TRBV23-1 is labeled an ORF, and its function is uncertain. The sequence derives from a human donor with alopecia areata. This chain's CDR3 is CASTETYPNTGELFF. In nucleotides, the CDR3 is TGCGCCAGCACCGAGACGTATCCGAACACCGGGGAGCTGTTTTTT.